This entry describes one T cell receptor (beta chain). Its target is not known. Version v3.0 of the immunoSEQ assay was performed at survey level. TCRdb's table, derived via immunoSEQ multiplex PCR, lists solely in-frame clones and lacks some. The profile shows 20,000 to 25,000 clones, about 80% of them singletons. The data derive from a study of long-term antiretroviral therapy in people with HIV. The V end lost 3 bases, the J end lost 3 bases, and 8 bases lay between the germline ends. The CDR3 length is 13 residues. CDR1 and CDR2 (germline): SGHRS, YFSETQ. About 1-10 million cryopreserved PBMC were held in samples before DNA extraction. Study outcomes and limitations: Neither ART adherence, viral resistance nor therapy changes were documented. Pre-ART-expanded clones dominated the repertoire at all time points. HIV repertoires showed narrower CDR3 length ranges than controls.

The sequence came from a woman between 35 and 50 years old with HIV. This specimen consisted of unsorted PBMCs, obtained 1.1 years before starting antiretroviral therapy. V gene TRBV5-1 combines with J gene TRBJ2-3; D gene uncertain. The CDR3 bases are TGCGCCAGCAGCTCAGGTGCGACAGATACGCAGTATTTT. It specifies CASSSGATDTQYF.